This T cell receptor beta chain stems from a study of blood T cells in healthy people across ages. The overall study: Through template switching, about one barcoded beta molecule was captured per two T cells, as measured in model experiments. Study-level points and caveats: Because donor CMV status was unknown, expanded clonotype changes were possibly confounded.

This clonotype was counted a single time. Its antigen is not known. Total RNA amounts of at least 6 micrograms were extracted per sample. Next came a second PCR, run for about 6 to 12 cycles, which used a sample-barcoded 5' primer along with a J-beta primer mix. All samples gave at least 2.5 million CDR3-containing paired-end reads. TCRdb re-called the 5' RACE reads through MiXCR, storing one row per CDR3 protein. The sample lists 1.4 million to 1.5 million distinct CDR3 sequences; around two fifths were seen once. This TCR was sampled from a woman aged 18-29 years in good health. Sequencing was done on a sample of blood.

DNA of the CDR3: TGTGCCAGCAGTGACCCCCACAGGGGGCTTTTGGATCCACCCCTCCACTTT. Its translation is CASSDPHRGLLDPPLHF. This rearrangement joins TRBV6-1 to TRBJ1-6; 9 bases match TRBD1. V shed 3 bases, J shed 11 bases, and the junction held 14 bases outside the gene matches. The length of the CDR3 is 17 residues. Germline V gives CDR1 MNHNS, CDR2 SASEGT.